A single sample gave rise to the 9 T cell receptor beta chains below, sequenced in a study of human T cells and chemical hapten exposure. Time point of the sample: patch test 2, 6 weeks after DPC sensitization. Treatment reported: therapeutic diphenylcyclopropenone sensitization with weekly scalp DPC. TCRdb itself ran the RACE reads through MiXCR, one entry per CDR3 protein. The table records 70,000 to 95,000 distinct CDR3 sequences, about 6.6% of them present only once. Sample: whole blood, taken in connection with sensitization to the hapten diphenylcyclopropenone (DPC). Every receptor here comes from a woman younger than 45 with alopecia areata. Some clones in this sample may be carry-over from other donors' samples.

This clonotype appeared a few times. This chain connects TRBV20-1 to TRBJ1-6; D unresolved. The V gene lost 1 base and the J gene lost 0 bases, with 10 bases spanning the gap. The germline V gene encodes CDR1 DFQATT and CDR2 SNEGSKA (reference sequence). The CDR3 contains 16 residues. CDR3 in amino acids: CSARVTGSSYNSPLHF. In nucleotides, the CDR3 is TGCAGTGCTAGAGTGACGGGGAGCTCCTATAATTCACCCCTCCACTTT.

This clonotype was seen ten or more times. V and J are TRBV4-2 and TRBJ1-3, with D maybe TRBD1 (5 bases). This CDR3 comprises 16 residues. CDR1 is LGHNA, CDR2 YNFKEQ, per germline. The V end was cut by 4 bases, the J end by 2 bases, with 15 bases between. In DNA, the CDR3 is TGTGCCAGCAGCCCGTATAACGTAGGGGCTGGAAACACCATATATTTT. Translating it yields CASSPYNVGAGNTIYF.

This clonotype was detected many times. The chain joins TRBV10-3 to TRBJ2-3; 10 positions match TRBD1. The CDR3 totals 14 residues. Unmatched junction bases numbered 4, after V lost 7 bases and J lost 3 bases. CDR1 ENHRY and CDR2 SYGVKD come from the germline V gene. The CDR3 DNA is TGTGCCATCAAACCGGGACAGGGGACAGATACGCAGTATTTT. This codes for CAIKPGQGTDTQYF.

The sample holds a few counts of this clonotype. The J gene is TRBJ1-3, the V gene TRBV24-1; D unresolved. Germline loops: CDR1 KGHDR, CDR2 SFDVKD. With 8 bases removed from V and 1 base from J, the gap between germline ends came to 17 bases. This CDR3 has 16 residues. The CDR3 spells CATIRPRVRSGNTIYF. CDR3 coding DNA: TGTGCCACCATCCGTCCTAGGGTGAGGTCTGGAAACACCATATATTTT.

This clonotype has ten or more counts. The chain combines TRBV30 with TRBJ1-5; D perhaps matches TRBD1 (6 bases). Germline V gives CDR1 GTSNPN, CDR2 SVGIG (reference sequence). Trimming took 2 bases from V and 5 from J, leaving 10 bases between them. CDR3 length: 13 residues. CDR3 in amino acids: CAWSRGQHQPQHF. Here the CDR3 DNA reads TGTGCCTGGAGTCGGGGGCAACATCAGCCCCAGCATTTT.

This clonotype was detected a few times. The chain combines TRBV6-5 with TRBJ1-2, with 7 bases lining up with TRBD1. CDR1 and CDR2 from the germline V gene are MNHEY and SVGAGI. The CDR3 runs 14 residues. With 2 bases clipped from V and 8 bases from J, the junction kept 8 bases outside the gene matches. As DNA, the CDR3 is TGTGCCAGCAGTTACGCCGGGACAGCGGACGGCTACACCTTC. Protein sequence: CASSYAGTADGYTF.

This clonotype showed up just a few times. The V call is TRBV7-8, the J call TRBJ1-1; possibly TRBD1 for D (6 bases). Germline CDR1 reads SGHVS; CDR2 reads FQNEAQ. This CDR3 has 17 residues. The germline V and J ends were trimmed by 2 bases and 3 bases, with 19 bases remaining between them. For the CDR3, the DNA is TGTGCCAGCAGCTTAAAGAAAACAGGGACATGGGACACTGAAGCTTTCTTT. This gives the protein CASSLKKTGTWDTEAFF.

In its sample, this clonotype was seen many times. The chain carries TRBV27 and TRBJ2-2; D is possibly TRBD1 (5 bases). Germline-derived CDR1 and CDR2 are MNHEY and SMNVEV (reference sequence). V lost 11 bases and J lost 0, with 10 bases in between. This CDR3 is built from 13 residues. The CDR3 DNA reads TGTGCCGCCGGACATACGAACACCGGGGAGCTGTTTTTT. Amino acid sequence: CAAGHTNTGELFF.

This clonotype was counted many times. V gene TRBV25-1 combines with J gene TRBJ1-3; 11 bases align to TRBD1. Germline V gene lookup returns CDR1 MGHDK and CDR2 SYGVNS. The CDR3 loop spans 14 amino acids. V was clipped by 6 bases and J by 2 bases; unmatched bases: 0. This CDR3 is CASRGQGAGNTIYF. In DNA, the CDR3 is TGTGCCAGCAGGGGACAGGGGGCTGGAAACACCATATATTTT.